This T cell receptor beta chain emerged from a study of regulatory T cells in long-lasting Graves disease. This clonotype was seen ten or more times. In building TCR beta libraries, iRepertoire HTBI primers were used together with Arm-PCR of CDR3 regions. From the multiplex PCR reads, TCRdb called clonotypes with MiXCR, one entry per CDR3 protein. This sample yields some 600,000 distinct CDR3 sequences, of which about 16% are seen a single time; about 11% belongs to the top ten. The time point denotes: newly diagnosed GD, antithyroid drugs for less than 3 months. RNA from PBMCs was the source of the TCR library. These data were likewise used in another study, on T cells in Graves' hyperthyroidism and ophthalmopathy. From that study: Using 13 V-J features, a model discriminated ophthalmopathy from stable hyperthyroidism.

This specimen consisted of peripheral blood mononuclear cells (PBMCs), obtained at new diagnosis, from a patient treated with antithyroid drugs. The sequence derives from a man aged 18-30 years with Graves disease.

CDR3 in DNA: TGTGCCAGCAGCTTACGGTCACTAGCGGGAGGGCACAATGAGCAGTTCTTC. This gives the protein CASSLRSLAGGHNEQFF. V is TRBV11-2 and J is TRBJ2-1; 13 nucleotides line up with TRBD2. The V segment lost 2 bases and the J segment 5 bases; nucleotides outside the gene matches: 6. CDR3 length equals 17 residues. Germline V lookup: CDR1 SGHAT, CDR2 FQNNGV. Combining the CDR3 with reference TRBV11-2 and TRBJ2-1 gives the whole variable domain EAGVAQSPRYKIIEKRQSVAFWCNPISGHATLYWYQQILGQGPKLLIQFQNNGVVDDSQLPKDRFSAERLKGVDSTLKIQPAKLEDSAVYLCASSLRSLAGGHNEQFFGPGTRLTVL.